Shown below are 22 T cell receptor beta chains from a single sample sequenced in a study of blood T cells in healthy people across ages. Alongside a J-beta primer mix, a sample-barcoded 5' primer served in a second PCR lasting about 7 to 12 cycles. TCRdb analysed the 5' RACE reads with MiXCR anew, one entry per CDR3 protein. The table includes 550,000 to 800,000 distinct CDR3 sequences, under 25% detected once. Sequenced material: blood. All receptors derive from a man aged 65 to 85 in good health.

This clonotype was counted between two and nine times. This chain connects TRBV6-5 to TRBJ1-2; weak D call: TRBD1 (6 bases). V was shortened by 2 bases and J by 8 bases, with 6 bases between the two germline ends. Germline lookup yields CDR1 MNHEY and CDR2 SVGAGI. The CDR3 spans 11 residues. The CDR3 coding sequence is TGTGCCAGCAGTTACAGGGGGGGCTACACCTTC. Translating it yields CASSYRGGYTF.

The gene calls are TRBV5-6 and TRBJ1-1; a possible D gene is TRBD1 (5 bases). Trimming took off 0 bases at V and 0 bases at J, with 9 bases between the two ends. Germline-derived CDR1 and CDR2 are SGHDT and YYEEEE. The CDR3 loop spans 15 amino acids. CDR3 bases: TGTGCCAGCAGCTTGGCGGGGGGACTGAACACTGAAGCTTTCTTT. Its protein product is CASSLAGGLNTEAFF.

V gene TRBV10-1 combines with J gene TRBJ2-3; TRBD2 matches at 14 bases. The germline V gene encodes CDR1 WNHNN and CDR2 SYGVQD (reference sequence). With V trimmed by 5 bases and J by 2 bases, 6 bases remained unmatched. This CDR3 region has 17 residues. CDR3 protein: CASSPGLAGAHTDTQYF. The CDR3 bases are TGCGCCAGCAGTCCGGGACTAGCGGGAGCTCACACAGATACGCAGTATTTT.

The chain is built from TRBV18 and TRBJ1-3, with D possibly TRBD1 on 6 matching bases. CDR1 KGHSH and CDR2 LQKENI come from the germline V gene. This CDR3 is built from 17 residues. Trimming pared 2 bases from V and 0 bases from J, leaving 14 bases between. CDR3 region: CASSPTAGASSGNTIYF. The CDR3 coding sequence is TGTGCCAGCTCACCAACAGCAGGGGCCAGCTCTGGAAACACCATATATTTT.

This clonotype showed up just a few times. The chain uses TRBV9 and TRBJ1-1; no firm D call. This CDR3 spans 16 amino acids. The germline gives CDR1 SGDLS, CDR2 YYNGEE. V lost 2 bases and J lost 3, with 17 bases in between. This chain's CDR3 is CASSVGPDGGYTEAFF. The CDR3, as DNA: TGTGCCAGCAGCGTGGGCCCGGACGGAGGGTACACTGAAGCTTTCTTT. Filled out from reference TRBV9 and TRBJ1-1, the complete variable domain reads DSGVTQTPKHLITATGQRVTLRCSPRSGDLSVYWYQQSLDQGLQFLIQYYNGEERAKGNILERFSAQQFPDLHSELNLSSLELGDSALYFCASSVGPDGGYTEAFFGQGTRLTVV.

This clonotype showed up just a few times. The CDR3 nucleotides are TGCAGCGTTGCTCCCCAAGAGACCCAGTACTTC. It codes for CSVAPQETQYF. The chain combines TRBV29-1 with TRBJ2-5, with unresolved D. CDR1 and CDR2 (germline): SQVTM, ANQGSEA. Trimming shortened V by 4 bases and J by 1 base, and 4 bases separated the two germline ends. The CDR3 has 11 amino acids.

This clonotype was counted a few times. The J gene is TRBJ2-3, the V gene TRBV27; 9 bases align to TRBD2. Germline loops: CDR1 MNHEY, CDR2 SMNVEV (reference sequence). CDR3 length: 17 amino acids. Trimming cost V 0 bases and J 2 bases; bases outside gene matches: 6. The CDR3 region is CASSLSVAGGVTDTQYF. In DNA form, the CDR3 reads TGTGCCAGCAGTTTATCGGTGGCGGGAGGGGTCACAGATACGCAGTATTTT.

This clonotype was detected once. This chain links TRBV7-2 with TRBJ2-2; no reliable D call. This CDR3 region has 15 residues. Trimming left V 2 bases short and J 6 bases short, with 13 bases between. Germline V lookup: CDR1 SGHTA, CDR2 FQGNSA. CDR3 region: CASSLTPTAPGELFF. DNA for the CDR3: TGTGCCAGCAGCTTAACCCCAACAGCGCCCGGGGAGCTGTTTTTT.

V usage is TRBV21-1 and J usage is TRBJ2-7; TRBD1 reflects the table's D call only, with no check against the DNA. TRBV21-1 is a documented pseudogene. This CDR3 contains 15 residues. The CDR3 coding sequence is TGTGCCAGCAGCAATCCTCCGGGACAGGGTTACGAGCAGTACTTC. Its protein is CASSNPPGQGYEQYF.

The rearrangement links TRBV28 to TRBJ2-7; 10 nucleotides line up with TRBD1. Germline lookup yields CDR1 MDHEN and CDR2 SYDVKM. The ends lost 7 bases at V and 0 bases at J; junction bases unmatched: 3. CDR3 length: 14 amino acids. The CDR3 nucleotides read TGTGCCAGCACTCGGACAGGGGGCTCCTACGAGCAGTACTTC. This sequence encodes CASTRTGGSYEQYF.

This sequence joins TRBV2 and TRBJ2-5, with 9 bases matching TRBD2. The closer fit of TRBJ2-1 to the DNA end suggests the J call may be wrong. This CDR3 spans 17 amino acids. CDR1 and CDR2 from the germline V gene are SNHLY and FYNNEI. The CDR3 DNA follows: TGTGCCAGCAGTGAAGGGGGGGCTAGCGGGACCTACAATGAGCAGTTCTTC. Protein: CASSEGGASGTYNEQFF.

This clonotype was recorded a few times. The gene calls are TRBV20-1 and TRBJ2-7; possible D gene TRBD2, 6 bases. Trimming took off 6 bases at V and 6 bases at J, with 24 bases between the two ends. This CDR3 is 15 amino acids long. Germline CDR1 reads DFQATT; CDR2 reads SNEGSKA (reference sequence). The CDR3 reads CSAEFSGKTSTEQYF. The CDR3 bases are TGCAGTGCCGAATTTAGCGGAAAAACCTCTACCGAGCAGTACTTC.

J is TRBJ2-7 and V is TRBV5-1; D not certain. This CDR3 spans 15 amino acids. Germline CDR1 is SGHRS and CDR2 is YFSETQ. Trimming shortened V by 0 bases and J by 2 bases, and 12 bases separated the two germline ends. The CDR3 nucleotides read TGCGCCAGCAGCTTGGCCCCGGGCAACGCCTACGAGCAGTACTTC. Amino acids: CASSLAPGNAYEQYF.

This sequence joins TRBV5-1 and TRBJ2-5; 11 positions match TRBD1. Per germline, CDR1 SGHRS and CDR2 YFSETQ. Trimming took 4 bases from V and 2 from J; bases not matched to a gene: 4. CDR3 length equals 15 residues. CDR3 residues: CASSTGQGVQETQYF. As DNA, the CDR3 is TGCGCCAGCAGCACGGGACAGGGGGTTCAAGAGACCCAGTACTTC.

This clonotype was counted a few times. The rearrangement joins TRBV14 to TRBJ2-7; tentative D call: TRBD1 (5 bases). The ends were cut back, 2 bases at V and 0 bases at J, with 8 bases in the middle. The V gene's germline CDR1 is SGHDN and CDR2 FVKESK. The CDR3 runs 14 residues. CDR3 DNA: TGTGCCAGCAGCCAAACTGACAGCTCCTACGAGCAGTACTTC. Translation: CASSQTDSSYEQYF.

In its sample, this clonotype was seen a few times. The chain couples TRBV28 to TRBJ2-3, with D possibly TRBD1 on 5 matching bases. Trimming cost V 5 bases and J 6 bases, with 15 bases left between them. Germline CDR1 reads MDHEN; CDR2 reads SYDVKM. The CDR3 is 14 amino acids. In DNA form, the CDR3 reads TGTGCCAGCAGTCAAAACGCAGGGATTGATACGCAGTATTTT. Protein sequence: CASSQNAGIDTQYF.

This clonotype was observed a handful of times. The genes are TRBV27 and TRBJ2-5; D may be TRBD2 (6 bases). Germline values: CDR1 MNHEY, CDR2 SMNVEV (reference sequence). The V and J ends lost 8 bases and 2 bases respectively, with 18 bases between them. The CDR3 covers 15 residues. The chain's CDR3 is CASSWGVSRQETQYF. In nucleotides, the CDR3 is TGTGCCAGCTCATGGGGGGTTAGTAGGCAAGAGACCCAGTACTTC.

This clonotype was seen a few times. V and J are TRBV20-1 and TRBJ2-2; TRBD2 matches 13 bases. The length of the CDR3 is 14 residues. Per germline, CDR1 DFQATT and CDR2 SNEGSKA (reference sequence). The V and J ends lost 5 bases and 5 bases, in that order; junction bases with no gene match: 2. The CDR3 protein is CSASGLAGTGELFF. In DNA, the CDR3 is TGCAGTGCTTCGGGACTAGCGGGAACCGGGGAGCTGTTTTTT.

The genes are TRBV19 and TRBJ2-7; the D is unclear. Germline CDR1 is LNHDA and CDR2 is SQIVND (reference sequence). The CDR3 sequence is 15 residues long. The germline V and J ends were trimmed by 4 bases and 0 bases, with 13 bases remaining between them. CDR3 sequence: CASSTKLRSSYEQYF. The CDR3 DNA is TGTGCCAGTAGTACCAAGCTCAGGAGCTCCTACGAGCAGTACTTC.

This chain links TRBV29-1 with TRBJ2-1; TRBD1 agrees at 9 bases. CDR3 length: 12 residues. V shed 7 bases, J shed 6 bases, and the junction held 4 bases outside the gene matches. CDR1 SQVTM and CDR2 ANQGSEA come from the germline V gene. CDR3 residues: CSGNRGPNEQFF. The CDR3 DNA is TGCAGCGGCAACAGGGGGCCCAATGAGCAGTTCTTC.

This clonotype was observed a few times. The CDR3 sequence: CASSSDRVRLHF. The CDR3 DNA follows: TGTGCCAGCAGTTCCGACAGGGTGCGCCTCCACTTT. The rearrangement uses TRBV12-3 or TRBV12-4 and TRBJ1-6, with 7 bases lining up with TRBD1. The junction had 6 bases not matched to a gene; V was cut back by 4 bases and J by 15 bases. This CDR3 has 12 residues.

J is TRBJ2-1 and V is TRBV3-1; D gene ambiguous. The germline V gene has CDR1 LGHDT and CDR2 YNNKEL (reference sequence). The CDR3 spans 15 residues. V was pared by 2 bases and J by 0 bases, with 8 bases between. The CDR3 nucleotides read TGTGCCAGCAGCCAACCCCTGAGCTCCTACAATGAGCAGTTCTTC. Its translation is CASSQPLSSYNEQFF.